What follows are 28 T cell receptor beta chains derived from one specimen sequenced in a study of T-cell reconstitution after alpha-beta-depleted transplantation in children. Molecular barcoding with unique molecular identifiers was used for the TCRbeta library. Each CDR3 protein is one row after TCRdb ran MiXCR on the PCR reads. The table records 70,000 to 95,000 distinct CDR3 sequences, 12% of them present only once. The material sequenced was PBMCs from the stem cell graft donor, taken from the stem cell graft. These receptors were obtained from a human donor who donated a stem cell graft to a child with inherited bone marrow failure.

This clonotype was seen many times. V and J are TRBV27 and TRBJ2-2; 9 bases align to TRBD2. With V trimmed by 0 bases and J by 3 bases, 17 bases remained unmatched. Germline CDR1 MNHEY, CDR2 SMNVEV (reference sequence). CDR3 length: 21 residues. The CDR3 sequence is CASSLSPAWGSGGPDTGELFF. Written as DNA, the CDR3 is TGTGCCAGCAGTTTATCACCTGCCTGGGGCAGCGGGGGGCCGGACACCGGGGAGCTGTTTTTT.

This clonotype came up many times. V and J are TRBV2 and TRBJ2-7, with D perhaps TRBD1 (5 bases). Germline-derived CDR1 and CDR2 are SNHLY and FYNNEI. The V and J ends lost 8 bases and 4 bases respectively, with 15 bases between them. This CDR3 is 13 amino acids long. The CDR3: CASGQGSQYEQYF. CDR3 bases: TGTGCCAGCGGGCAGGGTTCCCAGTACGAGCAGTACTTC.

V is TRBV27 and J is TRBJ2-1; 7 bases are a match to TRBD2. V was pared by 3 bases and J by 7 bases, with 6 bases of the junction left unmatched. Germline V gene sequence: CDR1 MNHEY, CDR2 SMNVEV (reference sequence). The CDR3 spans 14 residues. CDR3 in amino acids: CASSFGLAVNEQFF. The CDR3 DNA is TGTGCCAGCAGTTTCGGTCTAGCGGTAAATGAGCAGTTCTTC.

The table lists this clonotype with many counts. The chain has TRBV5-1 and TRBJ2-3; 7 bases are shared with TRBD2. The V gene end was trimmed by 3 bases and the J gene end by 2 bases; junction bases not matched to a gene: 21. The CDR3 runs to 20 residues. Germline CDR1 SGHRS, CDR2 YFSETQ. In DNA form, the CDR3 reads TGCGCCAGCAGCTGGGCCGAGATTAGCGGAGCGGGGAGGGACACAGATACGCAGTATTTT. Its translation: CASSWAEISGAGRDTDTQYF.

V usage is TRBV5-1 and J usage is TRBJ1-1, with D unresolved. Germline V lookup: CDR1 SGHRS, CDR2 YFSETQ. The CDR3 covers 18 residues. The V end was cut by 0 bases, the J end by 3 bases, with 21 bases between. CDR3: CASSLVGLDLGGYTEAFF. DNA for the CDR3: TGCGCCAGCAGCTTGGTTGGCTTGGATTTGGGAGGGTACACTGAAGCTTTCTTT.

This clonotype was found a few times. This sequence joins TRBV27 and TRBJ2-1; 10 nucleotides match TRBD2. This CDR3 spans 17 amino acids. Germline trimming cut 6 bases from V and 0 bases from J; bases unmatched to any gene: 8. CDR1 MNHEY and CDR2 SMNVEV come from the germline V gene (reference sequence). The CDR3 bases are TGTGCCAGCAGCACTAGCGGGATTACCTCCTCCTACAATGAGCAGTTCTTC. Protein sequence: CASSTSGITSSYNEQFF.

Ten or more counts support this clonotype. The chain joins TRBV2 to TRBJ2-7; D gene ambiguous. The CDR3 is 13 amino acids. Germline loops: CDR1 SNHLY, CDR2 FYNNEI. V lost 0 bases and J lost 2, with 5 bases in between. CDR3 in DNA: TGTGCCAGCAGTGAAGCCGTAGCCTACGAGCAGTACTTC. Protein product: CASSEAVAYEQYF.

The chain carries TRBV7-2 and TRBJ2-2; unclear D gene. The CDR3 has 15 residues. The V gene lost 6 bases and the J gene lost 2 bases, with 13 bases spanning the gap. Germline V gene sequence: CDR1 SGHTA, CDR2 FQGNSA. The CDR3, as DNA: TGTGCCAGCAGACTCGACGGAGATAACACCGGGGAGCTGTTTTTT. Protein product: CASRLDGDNTGELFF.

V gene TRBV6-5 combines with J gene TRBJ2-5; TRBD1 is a possible D gene (6 bases). Trimming removed 0 bases from V and 4 bases from J, with 9 bases in between. Germline CDR1 and CDR2: MNHEY and SVGAGI. The CDR3 is made up of 14 amino acids. CDR3 DNA: TGTGCCAGCAGTTACTCGAACAGGGCAGAGACCCAGTACTTC. It translates to CASSYSNRAETQYF.

The chain carries TRBV5-1 and TRBJ2-2; weak D call: TRBD2 (5 bases). The CDR3 covers 16 residues. The germline gives CDR1 SGHRS, CDR2 YFSETQ. Deletions cut 2 bases from V and 3 bases from J, with 14 bases between. CDR3 in amino acids: CASSFGLAVYTGELFF. The DNA of the CDR3 is TGCGCCAGCAGCTTCGGACTCGCGGTCTACACCGGGGAGCTGTTTTTT.

In this sample, this clonotype turned up many times. V usage is TRBV25-1 and J usage is TRBJ1-6; the D is unclear. V lost 6 bases and J lost 7, with 7 bases in between. The CDR3 consists of 12 residues. Germline V gene lookup returns CDR1 MGHDK and CDR2 SYGVNS. In nucleotides, the CDR3 is TGTGCCAGCAGAGAGGACAATTCACCCCTCCACTTT. Translated, it gives CASREDNSPLHF.

In this sample, this clonotype turned up a few times. CDR3 residues: CASSVRRDRATGEQYF. Written as DNA, the CDR3 is TGTGCCAGCAGCGTCCGCCGGGACAGGGCGACAGGCGAGCAGTACTTC. The J gene is TRBJ2-7, the V gene TRBV7-6; TRBD1 aligns across 9 bases. The germline V gene has CDR1 SGHVS and CDR2 FNYEAQ. The ends lost 5 bases at V and 6 bases at J; junction bases unmatched: 14. The length of the CDR3 is 16 residues. The variable domain in full, with the rest retrieved from reference TRBV7-6 and TRBJ2-7, is GAGVSQSPRYKVTKRGQDVALRCDPISGHVSLYWYRQALGQGPEFLTYFNYEAQQDKSGLPNDRFSAERPEGSISTLTIQRTEQRDSAMYRCASSVRRDRATGEQYFGPGTRLTVT.

The table lists this clonotype with many counts. The chain couples TRBV5-1 to TRBJ2-3; D remains ambiguous. The CDR3 has 16 residues. Trimming left V 0 bases short and J 0 bases short, with 11 bases between. CDR1 is SGHRS and CDR2 is YFSETQ in the germline V gene. The CDR3 loop is CASSLADSTSTDTQYF. CDR3 bases: TGCGCCAGCAGCTTGGCCGACTCAACTAGCACAGATACGCAGTATTTT.

This clonotype was seen only a few times. J is TRBJ2-5 and V is TRBV29-1, with D possibly TRBD2 on 6 matching bases. CDR1 and CDR2 (germline): SQVTM, ANQGSEA. The germline V and J ends were trimmed by 3 bases and 5 bases, with 16 bases remaining between them. The CDR3 totals 14 residues. This CDR3 is CSVEASEKGETQYF. CDR3 DNA: TGCAGCGTTGAGGCTAGCGAGAAGGGGGAGACCCAGTACTTC.

This clonotype was counted at least ten times. V gene TRBV18 combines with J gene TRBJ2-5; the D is unclear. The CDR3 sequence is 13 residues long. V was shortened by 2 bases and J by 2 bases, with 6 bases between the two germline ends. Germline V gives CDR1 KGHSH, CDR2 LQKENI. CDR3 amino acids: CASSPYFQETQYF. CDR3 nucleotides: TGTGCCAGCTCACCATACTTTCAAGAGACCCAGTACTTC. Based on the CDR3 plus reference TRBV18 and TRBJ2-5, the full variable domain is NAGVMQNPRHLVRRRGQEARLRCSPMKGHSHVYWYRQLPEEGLKFMVYLQKENIIDESGMPKERFSAEFPKEGPSILRIQQVVRGDSAAYFCASSPYFQETQYFGPGTRLLVL.

This clonotype was detected many times. V and J are TRBV24-1 and TRBJ2-6; D gene unclear. This CDR3 has 13 residues. Trimming pared 7 bases from V and 1 base from J, leaving 4 bases between. Germline V lookup: CDR1 KGHDR, CDR2 SFDVKD. This CDR3 is CATSVSGANVLTF. CDR3 in DNA: TGTGCCACCAGCGTGTCTGGGGCCAACGTCCTGACTTTC.

The chain is built from TRBV18 and TRBJ1-1, with D possibly TRBD1 on 6 matching bases. The germline CDR1 and CDR2 sequences are KGHSH and LQKENI. The CDR3 runs 14 residues. Trimming shortened V by 3 bases and J by 2 bases, and 10 bases separated the two germline ends. In DNA form, the CDR3 reads TGTGCCAGCTCACCTGGGGGGGGCAACACTGAAGCTTTCTTT. Translating it yields CASSPGGGNTEAFF.

The chain employs TRBV5-4 and TRBJ2-3, with 9 bases that match TRBD2. The CDR3 has 14 amino acids. With V trimmed by 4 bases and J by 4 bases, 4 bases remained unmatched. Germline V gives CDR1 SGHNT, CDR2 YYREEE (reference sequence). Here the CDR3 reads CASSRSGGSDTQYF. The DNA of the CDR3 is TGTGCCAGCAGCCGGAGCGGGGGGTCAGATACGCAGTATTTT.

There are many counts of this clonotype. V and J are TRBV10-3 and TRBJ2-3, with 8 nucleotides matching TRBD2. After removal of 5 bases from V and 0 bases from J, the junction contained 10 bases not matched to a gene. Germline V gene data show CDR1 as ENHRY and CDR2 as SYGVKD. The CDR3 runs 17 residues. The CDR3 region has the DNA TGTGCCATCAGTAGCGGGGGAGAAACCACTAGCACAGATACGCAGTATTTT. Translating it yields CAISSGGETTSTDTQYF.

This clonotype was observed at least ten times. This CDR3 reads CASSQERGLVYGYTF. In DNA form, the CDR3 reads TGCGCCAGCAGCCAAGAAAGGGGTCTGGTCTATGGCTACACCTTC. The chain links TRBV4-3 to TRBJ1-2, with D perhaps TRBD1 (5 bases). With 0 bases removed from V and 4 bases from J, the gap between germline ends came to 12 bases. In germline, CDR1 is LGHNA, CDR2 YSLEER. This CDR3 comprises 15 residues.

The table lists this clonotype with many counts. The chain recombines TRBV6-5 with TRBJ1-1; no clear D gene. Trimming cost V 0 bases and J 6 bases, with 11 bases left between them. This CDR3 comprises 14 residues. Germline V gene data show CDR1 as MNHEY and CDR2 as SVGAGI. The CDR3 is CASSYSSKWAEAFF. CDR3 in DNA: TGTGCCAGCAGTTACTCTTCGAAATGGGCTGAAGCTTTCTTT.

This clonotype was picked up many times. The chain employs TRBV5-6 and TRBJ2-1, with D uncertain. The CDR3 spans 14 residues. The V end was cut by 0 bases, the J end by 10 bases, with 14 bases between. CDR1 SGHDT and CDR2 YYEEEE come from the germline V gene. CDR3 DNA sequence: TGTGCCAGCAGCTTGGGAGGAACGGGTGGCGAGCAGTTCTTC. Protein sequence: CASSLGGTGGEQFF.

This clonotype occurred many times. The genes are TRBV20-1 and TRBJ2-5, with 7 nucleotides matching TRBD1. Germline V lookup: CDR1 DFQATT, CDR2 SNEGSKA (reference sequence). This CDR3 is 14 amino acids long. V was pared by 5 bases and J by 0 bases, with 6 bases of the junction left unmatched. In DNA, the CDR3 is TGCAGTGCTTCCCTACAGGGGAACCAAGAGACCCAGTACTTC. Translated: CSASLQGNQETQYF.

This clonotype was counted many times. The chain recombines TRBV7-2 with TRBJ2-5; 9 positions agree with TRBD2. The CDR3 totals 14 residues. V shed 5 bases, J shed 5 bases, and the junction held 6 bases outside the gene matches. Germline-derived CDR1 and CDR2 are SGHTA and FQGNSA. CDR3 sequence: CASSHSGGLETQYF. The CDR3, as DNA: TGTGCCAGCAGCCACAGCGGGGGGCTGGAGACCCAGTACTTC.

This clonotype occurred many times. The V call is TRBV3-1, the J call TRBJ1-1, with a possible D match to TRBD1 (5 bases). V gave up 0 bases and J gave up 4 bases, with 9 bases separating them. This CDR3 has 14 residues. CDR1 is LGHDT, CDR2 YNNKEL, per germline (reference sequence). CDR3 region: CASSQDRVSTEAFF. For the CDR3, the DNA is TGTGCCAGCAGCCAAGACAGGGTTAGCACTGAAGCTTTCTTT. The variable domain in full, completed from reference TRBV3-1 and TRBJ1-1, reads DTAVSQTPKYLVTQMGNDKSIKCEQNLGHDTMYWYKQDSKKFLKIMFSYNNKELIINETVPNRFSPKSPDKAHLNLHINSLELGDSAVYFCASSQDRVSTEAFFGQGTRLTVV.

This clonotype has at least ten counts. The chain joins TRBV5-7 to TRBJ2-5; TRBD2 matches 10 bases. TRBV5-7 is labeled an ORF, and its function is uncertain. Trimming took 4 bases from V and 1 from J; bases not matched to a gene: 10. This CDR3 region has 17 residues. CDR3 DNA: TGTGCCAGCAGCGAACTCCGGACTAGCGGAGGCCAAGAGACCCAGTACTTC. Translating gives CASSELRTSGGQETQYF.

This clonotype was recorded many times. This rearrangement joins TRBV19 to TRBJ1-4; tentatively, D is TRBD1 (6 bases). CDR1 is LNHDA and CDR2 is SQIVND in the germline V gene (reference sequence). Trimming cost V 2 bases and J 7 bases, with 11 bases left between them. The CDR3 length is 14 residues. The CDR3 protein is CASSIQGRSEKLFF. The CDR3 DNA sequence: TGTGCCAGTAGTATACAGGGGAGGAGTGAAAAACTGTTTTTT.

This clonotype was observed at least ten times. V gene TRBV30 combines with J gene TRBJ1-5; 9 bases align to TRBD1. Per germline, CDR1 GTSNPN and CDR2 SVGIG (reference sequence). The CDR3 sequence is 13 residues long. Trimming cost V 4 bases and J 6 bases; bases outside gene matches: 4. The CDR3: CAWTGQGGQPQHF. Here the CDR3 DNA reads TGTGCCTGGACGGGACAGGGCGGTCAGCCCCAGCATTTT.